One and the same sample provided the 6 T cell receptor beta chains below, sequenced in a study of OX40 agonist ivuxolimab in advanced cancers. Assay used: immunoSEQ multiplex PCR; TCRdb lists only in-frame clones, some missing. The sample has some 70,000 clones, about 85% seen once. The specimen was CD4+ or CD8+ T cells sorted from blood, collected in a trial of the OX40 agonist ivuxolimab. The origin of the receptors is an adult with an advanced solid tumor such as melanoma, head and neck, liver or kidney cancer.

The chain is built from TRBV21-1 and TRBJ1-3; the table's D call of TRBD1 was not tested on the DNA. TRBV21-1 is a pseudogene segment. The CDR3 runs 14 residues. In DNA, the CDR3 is TGTGCCAGCACCCCTACAGGGCGCGAAAACACCATATATTTT. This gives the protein CASTPTGRENTIYF.

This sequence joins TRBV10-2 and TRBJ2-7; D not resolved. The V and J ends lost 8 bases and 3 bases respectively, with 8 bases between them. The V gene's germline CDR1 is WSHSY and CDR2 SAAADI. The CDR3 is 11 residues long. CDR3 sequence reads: CASAGNYEQYF. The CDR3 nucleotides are TGCGCCAGCGCAGGCAACTACGAGCAGTACTTC.

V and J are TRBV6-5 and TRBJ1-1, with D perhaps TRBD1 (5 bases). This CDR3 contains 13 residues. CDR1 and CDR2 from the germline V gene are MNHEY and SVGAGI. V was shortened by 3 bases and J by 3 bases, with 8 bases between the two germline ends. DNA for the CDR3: TGTGCCAGCAGTTATCGGGGGGACACTGAAGCTTTCTTT. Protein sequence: CASSYRGDTEAFF.

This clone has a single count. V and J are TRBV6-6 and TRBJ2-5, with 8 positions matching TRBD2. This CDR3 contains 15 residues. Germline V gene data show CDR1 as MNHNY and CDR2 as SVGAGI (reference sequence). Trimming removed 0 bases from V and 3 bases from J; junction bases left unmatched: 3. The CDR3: CASSYSGAGEETQYF. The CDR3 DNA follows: TGTGCCAGCAGTTACTCGGGAGCGGGGGAAGAGACCCAGTACTTC.

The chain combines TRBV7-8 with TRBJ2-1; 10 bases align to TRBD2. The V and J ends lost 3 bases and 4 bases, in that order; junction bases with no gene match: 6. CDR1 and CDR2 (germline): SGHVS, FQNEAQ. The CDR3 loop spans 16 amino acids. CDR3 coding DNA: TGTGCCAGCAGCTTCCCAGGTAGCGGGGGGTACAATGAGCAGTTCTTC. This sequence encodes CASSFPGSGGYNEQFF.

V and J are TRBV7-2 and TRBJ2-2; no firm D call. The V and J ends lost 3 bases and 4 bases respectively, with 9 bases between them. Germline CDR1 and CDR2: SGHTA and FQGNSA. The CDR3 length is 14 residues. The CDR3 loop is CASSFLYGTGELFF. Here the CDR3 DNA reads TGTGCCAGCAGCTTCCTTTATGGCACCGGGGAGCTGTTTTTT.